This TCR beta chain was found in a study of cytomegalovirus exposure and HLA in healthy donors. Study outcomes and limitations: As was reported, the classifier diagnosed cytomegalovirus status with high specificity and sensitivity. In a later analysis, an Asian-associated ancestry cluster reportedly showed fewer N-insertions than the roughly 650-donor mean. Most TCR sequences proved rare, with some public TCRs found in many donors.

It was with 60 Vbeta and 13 Jbeta primers that the PCR ran. This table comes from immunoSEQ multiplex PCR, and its TCRdb copy is limited to in-frame clones, with some not included. The profile shows over 65,000 clones, roughly four fifths of them singletons. A note on this clone: The antigen is undetermined.

The junction had 7 bases not matched to a gene; V was cut back by 8 bases and J by 0 bases. Germline CDR1 reads SNHLY; CDR2 reads FYNNEI. CDR3 size: 15 residues. The TCR originated in a human donor in good health. The chain has TRBV2 and TRBJ1-1, with TRBD1 matching over 9 bases. The sequencing sample was made of PBMCs. The CDR3 loop is CASHSGQGMNTEAFF. The CDR3 DNA follows: TGTGCCAGCCACTCGGGACAGGGTATGAACACTGAAGCTTTCTTT.